The clone carrying this TCR beta chain was counted only a few times. The antigen is not known. The sample belongs to a study of T cell repertoires in cytomegalovirus infection. Study-wide background: Shared public TCR beta signatures pointed to both CMV infection and a matching HLA type.

Each CDR3 protein gets one entry after TCRdb re-called the reads with MiXCR. The data contain a few hundred thousand distinct CDR3 sequences, about 44% of them singletons. The CDR3 spans 15 residues. V lost 7 bases, J lost 3 bases, and 18 bases lay in between. The V gene is TRBV12-3 or TRBV12-4, the J gene TRBJ2-5, with D tentatively TRBD1 (6 bases). The sample was cultured PBMCs, taken from culture after CMV antigen stimulation. This TCR was sampled from a human donor in good health (CMV status not recorded). Some clones in this sample may be carry-over from other donors' samples. For the CDR3, the DNA is TGTGCCAGCAATCACGGACAGCCGGGGAAAGAGACCCAGTACTTC. As protein: CASNHGQPGKETQYF.